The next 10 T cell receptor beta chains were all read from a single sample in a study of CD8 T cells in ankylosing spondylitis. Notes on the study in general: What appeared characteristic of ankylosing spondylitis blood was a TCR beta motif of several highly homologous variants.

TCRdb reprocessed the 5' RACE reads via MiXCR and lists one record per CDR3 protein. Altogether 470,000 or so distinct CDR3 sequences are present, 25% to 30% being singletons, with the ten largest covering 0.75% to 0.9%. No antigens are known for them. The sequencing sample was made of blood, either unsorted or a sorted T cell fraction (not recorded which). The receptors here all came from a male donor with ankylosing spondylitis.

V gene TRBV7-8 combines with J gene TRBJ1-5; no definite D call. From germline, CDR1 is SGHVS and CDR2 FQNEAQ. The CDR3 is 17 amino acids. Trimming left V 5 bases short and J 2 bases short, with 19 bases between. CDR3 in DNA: TGTGCCAGCAGCCCCCTGAGGTACCTCCTCGGCAATCAGCCCCAGCATTTT. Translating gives CASSPLRYLLGNQPQHF.

The CDR3 protein is CASSSQAGGEEQFF. The CDR3 region has the DNA TGTGCCAGCAGCTCTCAGGCAGGGGGCGAGGAGCAGTTCTTC. The chain has TRBV7-9 and TRBJ2-1; the match to TRBD1 covers 8 bases. V was clipped by 4 bases and J by 10 bases; unmatched bases: 9. Germline V gene lookup returns CDR1 SEHNR and CDR2 FQNEAQ (reference sequence). The CDR3 contains 14 residues.

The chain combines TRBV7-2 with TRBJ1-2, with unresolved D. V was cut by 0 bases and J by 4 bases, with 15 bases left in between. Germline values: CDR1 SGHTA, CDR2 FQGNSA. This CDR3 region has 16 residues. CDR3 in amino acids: CASSLAPLISSYGYTF. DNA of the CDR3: TGTGCCAGCAGCTTAGCCCCATTGATAAGTTCCTATGGCTACACCTTC.

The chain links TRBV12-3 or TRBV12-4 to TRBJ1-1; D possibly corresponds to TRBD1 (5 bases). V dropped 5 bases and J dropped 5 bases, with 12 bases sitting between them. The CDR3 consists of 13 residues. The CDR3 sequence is CASSPQEGTEAFF. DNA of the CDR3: TGTGCCAGCAGTCCACAGGAGGGGACTGAAGCTTTCTTT.

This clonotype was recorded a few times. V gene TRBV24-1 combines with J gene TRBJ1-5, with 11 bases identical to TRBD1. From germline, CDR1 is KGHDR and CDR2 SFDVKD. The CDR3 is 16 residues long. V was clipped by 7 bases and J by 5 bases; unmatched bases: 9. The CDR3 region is CATSDPGQGGDQPQHF. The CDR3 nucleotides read TGTGCCACCAGCGACCCGGGACAGGGGGGAGATCAGCCCCAGCATTTT.

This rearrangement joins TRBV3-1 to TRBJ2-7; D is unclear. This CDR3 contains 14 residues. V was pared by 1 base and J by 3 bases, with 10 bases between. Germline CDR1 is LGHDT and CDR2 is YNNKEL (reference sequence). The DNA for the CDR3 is TGTGCCAGCAGCCAAGTTGACTCAAACTACGAGCAGTACTTC. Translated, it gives CASSQVDSNYEQYF.

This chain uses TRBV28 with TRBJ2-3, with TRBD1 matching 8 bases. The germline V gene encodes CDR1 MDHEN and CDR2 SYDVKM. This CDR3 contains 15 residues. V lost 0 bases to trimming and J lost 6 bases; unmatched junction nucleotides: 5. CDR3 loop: CASSLWATGADTQYF. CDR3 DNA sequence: TGTGCCAGCAGTTTATGGGCGACAGGGGCGGATACGCAGTATTTT.

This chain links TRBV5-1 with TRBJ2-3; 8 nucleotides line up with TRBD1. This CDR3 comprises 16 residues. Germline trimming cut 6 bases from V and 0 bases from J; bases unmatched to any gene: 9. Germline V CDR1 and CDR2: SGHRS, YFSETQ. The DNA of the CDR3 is TGCGCCAGCAAGTCAGGGGGCGGCTCTAGCACAGATACGCAGTATTTT. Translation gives CASKSGGGSSTDTQYF.

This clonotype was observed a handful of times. CDR3 bases: TGTGCCACCAGTTTCCAGATAGCGGGAGCCTACAATGAGCAGTTCTTC. Its translation: CATSFQIAGAYNEQFF. The chain joins TRBV15 to TRBJ2-1; the match to TRBD2 covers 9 bases. The CDR3 runs 16 residues. V lost 6 bases to trimming and J lost 2 bases; unmatched junction nucleotides: 8. From germline, CDR1 is LNHNV and CDR2 YYDKDF (reference sequence). The full variable domain, completed using reference TRBV15 and TRBJ2-1, is DAMVIQNPRYQVTQFGKPVTLSCSQTLNHNVMYWYQQKSSQAPKLLFHYYDKDFNNEADTPDNFQSRRPNTSFCFLDIRSPGLGDTAMYLCATSFQIAGAYNEQFFGPGTRLTVL.

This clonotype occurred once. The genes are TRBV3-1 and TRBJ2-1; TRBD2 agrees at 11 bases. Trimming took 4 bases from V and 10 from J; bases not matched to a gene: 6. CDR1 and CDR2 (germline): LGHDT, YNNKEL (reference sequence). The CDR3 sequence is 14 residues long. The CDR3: CASSLGTSGPEQFF. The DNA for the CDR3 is TGTGCCAGCAGCCTTGGGACTAGCGGTCCGGAGCAGTTCTTC.